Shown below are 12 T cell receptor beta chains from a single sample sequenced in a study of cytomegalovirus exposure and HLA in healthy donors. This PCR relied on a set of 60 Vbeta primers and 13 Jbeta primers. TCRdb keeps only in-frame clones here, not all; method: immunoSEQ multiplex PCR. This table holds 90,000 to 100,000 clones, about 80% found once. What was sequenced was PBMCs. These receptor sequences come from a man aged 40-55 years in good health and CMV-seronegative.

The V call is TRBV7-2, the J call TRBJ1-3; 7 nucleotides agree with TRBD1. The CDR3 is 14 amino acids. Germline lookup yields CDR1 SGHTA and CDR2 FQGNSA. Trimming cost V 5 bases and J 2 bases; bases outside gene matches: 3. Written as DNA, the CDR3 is TGTGCCAGCAGCCTCAGGGGGGCTGGAAACACCATATATTTT. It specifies CASSLRGAGNTIYF.

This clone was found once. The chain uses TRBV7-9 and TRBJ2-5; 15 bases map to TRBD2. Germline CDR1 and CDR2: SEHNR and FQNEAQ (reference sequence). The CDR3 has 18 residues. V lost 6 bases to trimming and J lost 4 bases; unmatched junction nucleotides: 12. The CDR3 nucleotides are TGTGCCAGCAGTAAAGCCTCCGGGACTAGCGGGAGGTTAGAGACCCAGTACTTC. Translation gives CASSKASGTSGRLETQYF.

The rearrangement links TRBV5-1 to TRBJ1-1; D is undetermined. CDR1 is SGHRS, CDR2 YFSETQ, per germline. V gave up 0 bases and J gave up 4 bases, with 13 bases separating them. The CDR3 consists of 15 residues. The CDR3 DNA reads TGCGCCAGCAGCTTGGTGACTGGGAGCGGCACTGAAGCTTTCTTT. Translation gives CASSLVTGSGTEAFF.

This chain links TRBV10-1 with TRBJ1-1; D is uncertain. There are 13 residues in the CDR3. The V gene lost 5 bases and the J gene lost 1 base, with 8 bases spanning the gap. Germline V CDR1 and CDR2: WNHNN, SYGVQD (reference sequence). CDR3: CASSTDRNTEAFF. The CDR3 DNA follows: TGCGCCAGCAGTACTGATCGGAACACTGAAGCTTTCTTT.

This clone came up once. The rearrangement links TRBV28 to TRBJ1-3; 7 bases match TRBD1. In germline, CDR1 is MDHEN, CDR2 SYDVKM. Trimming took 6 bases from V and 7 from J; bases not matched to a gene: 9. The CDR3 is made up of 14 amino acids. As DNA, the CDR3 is TGTGCCAGCAGGACAGGGTTTATAAGGAACACCATATATTTT. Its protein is CASRTGFIRNTIYF. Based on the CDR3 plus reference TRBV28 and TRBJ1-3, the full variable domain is DVKVTQSSRYLVKRTGEKVFLECVQDMDHENMFWYRQDPGLGLRLIYFSYDVKMKEKGDIPEGYSVSREKKERFSLILESASTNQTSMYLCASRTGFIRNTIYFGEGSWLTVV.

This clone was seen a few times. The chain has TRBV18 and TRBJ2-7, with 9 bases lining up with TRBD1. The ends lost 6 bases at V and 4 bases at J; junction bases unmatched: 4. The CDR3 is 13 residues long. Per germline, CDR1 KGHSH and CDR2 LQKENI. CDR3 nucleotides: TGTGCCAGCTCGGGACAGGGAGGTTACGAGCAGTACTTC. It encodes CASSGQGGYEQYF.

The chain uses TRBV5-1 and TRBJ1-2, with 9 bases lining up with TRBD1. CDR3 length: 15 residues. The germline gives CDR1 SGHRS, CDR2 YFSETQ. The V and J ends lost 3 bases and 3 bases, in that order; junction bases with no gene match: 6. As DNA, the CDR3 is TGCGCCAGCAGCTGGGGGACAGGGCGGGACTATGGCTACACCTTC. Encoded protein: CASSWGTGRDYGYTF.

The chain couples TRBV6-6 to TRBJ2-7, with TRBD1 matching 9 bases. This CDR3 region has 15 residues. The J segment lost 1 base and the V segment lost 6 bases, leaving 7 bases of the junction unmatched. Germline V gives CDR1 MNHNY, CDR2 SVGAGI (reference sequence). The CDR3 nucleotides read TGTGCCAGCAGCCCCGGGGACAGGGAATCCTACGAGCAGTACTTC. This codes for CASSPGDRESYEQYF.

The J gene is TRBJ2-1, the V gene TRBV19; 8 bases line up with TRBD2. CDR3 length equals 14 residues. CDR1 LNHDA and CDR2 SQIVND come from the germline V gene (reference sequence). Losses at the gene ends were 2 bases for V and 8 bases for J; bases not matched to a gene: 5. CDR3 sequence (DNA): TGTGCCAGTAGTATACGGGAGGGTGGACATGAGCAGTTCTTC. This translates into CASSIREGGHEQFF.

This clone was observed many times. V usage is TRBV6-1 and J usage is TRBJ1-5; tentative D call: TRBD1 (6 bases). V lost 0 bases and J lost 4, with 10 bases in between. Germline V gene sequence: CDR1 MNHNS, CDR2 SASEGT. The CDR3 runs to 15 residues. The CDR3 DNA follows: TGTGCCAGCAGTGAAGCAATACAGGGAAATCAGCCCCAGCATTTT. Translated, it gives CASSEAIQGNQPQHF.

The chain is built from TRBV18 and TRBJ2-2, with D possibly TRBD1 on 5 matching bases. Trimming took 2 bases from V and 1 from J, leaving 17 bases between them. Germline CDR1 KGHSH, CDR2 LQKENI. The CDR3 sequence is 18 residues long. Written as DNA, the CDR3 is TGTGCCAGCTCACCAATCCGCAGGGTGGACAAGAACACCGGGGAGCTGTTTTTT. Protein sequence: CASSPIRRVDKNTGELFF.

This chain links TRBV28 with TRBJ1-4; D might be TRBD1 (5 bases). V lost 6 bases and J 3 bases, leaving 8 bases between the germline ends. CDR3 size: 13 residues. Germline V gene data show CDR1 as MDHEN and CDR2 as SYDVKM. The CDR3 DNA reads TGTGCCAGCAGGACAGACCCTAATGAAAAACTGTTTTTT. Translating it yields CASRTDPNEKLFF.